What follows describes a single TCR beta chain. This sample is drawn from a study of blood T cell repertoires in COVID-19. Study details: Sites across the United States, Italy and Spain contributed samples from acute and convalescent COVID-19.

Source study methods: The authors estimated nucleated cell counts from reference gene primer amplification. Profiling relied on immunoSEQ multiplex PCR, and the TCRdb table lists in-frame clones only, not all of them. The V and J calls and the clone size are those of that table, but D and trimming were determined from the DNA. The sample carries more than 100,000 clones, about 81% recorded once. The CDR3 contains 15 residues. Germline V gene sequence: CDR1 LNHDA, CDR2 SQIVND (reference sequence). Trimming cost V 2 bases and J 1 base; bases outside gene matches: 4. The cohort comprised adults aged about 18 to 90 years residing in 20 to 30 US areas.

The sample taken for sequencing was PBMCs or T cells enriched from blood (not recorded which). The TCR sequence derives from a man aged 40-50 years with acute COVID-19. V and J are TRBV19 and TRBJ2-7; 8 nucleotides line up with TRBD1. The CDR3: CASSIQGAVSYEQYF. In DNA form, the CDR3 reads TGTGCCAGTAGTATACAGGGGGCGGTATCCTACGAGCAGTACTTC.